This entry lists 21 T cell receptor beta chains sequenced from one sample in a study of T-cell memory formation after mild COVID-19. TCRdb processed the 5' RACE reads anew with MiXCR; each CDR3 protein has one entry. This table holds about 280,000 distinct CDR3 sequences, over 7% found once. The material sequenced was PBMCs or a T cell subset sorted from them (not recorded which). All receptors derive from a man between 18 and 29 years old who had mild COVID-19 (a few samples of this study predate the infection). Cell type and time point are not known.

This clonotype showed up many times. This rearrangement joins TRBV4-3 to TRBJ2-3; a weak D match, TRBD2 (5 bases). The CDR3 spans 13 residues. From germline, CDR1 is LGHNA and CDR2 YSLEER. V was clipped by 3 bases and J by 5 bases, with 9 bases between them. The CDR3 here is CASSQELEDTQYF. The DNA of the CDR3 is TGCGCCAGCAGCCAGGAACTAGAAGATACGCAGTATTTT.

The chain recombines TRBV7-9 with TRBJ2-4; D uncertain. The V gene's germline CDR1 is SEHNR and CDR2 FQNEAQ (reference sequence). V lost 1 base, J lost 0 bases, and 10 bases lay in between. This CDR3 is 16 amino acids long. CDR3 loop: CASSLVHTLAKNIQYF. DNA of the CDR3: TGTGCCAGCAGCTTAGTCCATACACTAGCCAAAAACATTCAGTACTTC.

The J gene is TRBJ2-3, the V gene TRBV7-9, with D perhaps matching TRBD2 (7 bases). The CDR3 is 15 amino acids. Germline values: CDR1 SEHNR, CDR2 FQNEAQ (reference sequence). Trimming removed 5 bases at V and 7 bases at J, with 19 bases between. The CDR3 protein is CASSPLGGQLNTQYF. Written as DNA, the CDR3 is TGTGCCAGCAGCCCGTTGGGGGGGCAGCTGAATACGCAGTATTTT.

In this sample, this clonotype turned up a few times. This chain uses TRBV28 with TRBJ1-2; D remains unclear. The CDR3 is made up of 15 amino acids. V lost 8 bases and J 2 bases, leaving 18 bases between the germline ends. In germline, CDR1 is MDHEN, CDR2 SYDVKM. The CDR3 coding sequence is TGTGCCAGCCGTCTTCTCGGGGAGGTGAACTATGGCTACACCTTC. Its translation is CASRLLGEVNYGYTF.

This CDR3 reads CASSVRGTGPYGYTF. The CDR3 DNA is TGTGCCAGCAGTGTCCGAGGGACAGGGCCCTATGGCTACACCTTC. The rearrangement uses TRBV6-5 and TRBJ1-2, with 9 bases fitting TRBD1. The CDR3 spans 15 residues. Germline V gene sequence: CDR1 MNHEY, CDR2 SVGAGI. With V trimmed by 5 bases and J by 4 bases, 8 bases remained unmatched.

This sequence joins TRBV24-1 and TRBJ2-5; TRBD1 aligns across 9 bases. The germline V gene encodes CDR1 KGHDR and CDR2 SFDVKD. The CDR3 covers 15 residues. With 4 bases clipped from V and 5 bases from J, the junction kept 7 bases outside the gene matches. This CDR3 is CATSDPGQGLETQYF. The CDR3 DNA reads as TGTGCCACCAGTGACCCGGGACAGGGACTCGAGACCCAGTACTTC.

This clonotype has just a few counts. The chain links TRBV7-2 to TRBJ1-1; D is ambiguous. Germline V lookup: CDR1 SGHTA, CDR2 FQGNSA. Between the trimmed V and J ends, which lost 6 bases and 13 bases, there was a span of 21 bases. The CDR3 contains 13 residues. CDR3 nucleotide sequence: TGTGCCAGCAGTGTACAAGTGCCTGGAGTTGGTTTCTTT. Amino acids: CASSVQVPGVGFF.

The rearrangement links TRBV20-1 to TRBJ1-2; TRBD1 matches 7 bases. CDR1 DFQATT and CDR2 SNEGSKA come from the germline V gene (reference sequence). V trimming: 7 bases; J trimming: 6 bases; junction bases outside the gene matches: 8. This CDR3 is built from 12 residues. CDR3 DNA sequence: TGCAGTGGCGAAGGGGGCGGCAATGGCTACACCTTC. It encodes CSGEGGGNGYTF.

The genes are TRBV30 and TRBJ1-5; D uncertain. V lost 0 bases to trimming and J lost 0 bases, with 6 bases between them. Per the germline V gene, CDR1 is GTSNPN and CDR2 is SVGIG (reference sequence). The CDR3 extends over 14 amino acids. As DNA, the CDR3 is TGTGCCTGGAGTGTCCAGTATAGCAATCAGCCCCAGCATTTT. Its translation is CAWSVQYSNQPQHF.

This clonotype has a handful of counts. The chain recombines TRBV6-5 with TRBJ2-1; TRBD2 aligns across 15 bases. Looked up from germline, CDR1 is MNHEY and CDR2 is SVGAGI. The CDR3 has 15 residues. V shed 6 bases and J 10 bases; nucleotides not matched to a gene: 7. CDR3 sequence (DNA): TGTGCCAGCAGCCGGACTAGCGGGGGGGCCGGGGAGCAGTTCTTC. This translates into CASSRTSGGAGEQFF.

This clonotype was counted between two and nine times. The rearrangement joins TRBV11-2 to TRBJ2-3, with 12 bases lining up with TRBD1. J was trimmed by 2 bases and V by 0 bases; bases with no gene match: 3. From germline, CDR1 is SGHAT and CDR2 FQNNGV. CDR3 length equals 17 residues. CDR3 nucleotides: TGTGCCAGCAGCTTAGATGGGACAGGGGGCCACACAGATACGCAGTATTTT. Protein: CASSLDGTGGHTDTQYF.

The sample holds a few counts of this clonotype. The genes are TRBV20-1 and TRBJ1-5, with D unresolved. The germline V and J ends were trimmed by 3 bases and 4 bases, with 16 bases remaining between them. Germline V gene sequence: CDR1 DFQATT, CDR2 SNEGSKA (reference sequence). The CDR3 runs to 15 residues. CDR3 nucleotides: TGCAGTGCTAGCGTTAGCGGCAGAGTGAATCAGCCCCAGCATTTT. The encoded protein is CSASVSGRVNQPQHF.

This clonotype has at least ten counts. The chain employs TRBV7-6 and TRBJ2-7, with TRBD1 matching 8 bases. Trimming took 5 bases from V and 3 from J; bases not matched to a gene: 6. The V gene's germline CDR1 is SGHVS and CDR2 FNYEAQ. The CDR3 totals 14 residues. CDR3 residues: CASSRDRRDYEQYF. CDR3 coding DNA: TGTGCCAGCAGCCGGGACAGGAGAGACTACGAGCAGTACTTC.

By share of the sample, this clonotype is medium-sized. The chain recombines TRBV10-3 with TRBJ2-5; D gene uncertain. Germline lookup yields CDR1 ENHRY and CDR2 SYGVKD. Trimming took off 0 bases at V and 2 bases at J, with 7 bases between the two ends. This CDR3 has 14 amino acids. The CDR3 coding sequence is TGTGCCATCAGTGAGTCGCGGACGCAAGAGACCCAGTACTTC. The encoded protein is CAISESRTQETQYF.

The chain links TRBV3-1 to TRBJ1-1; D may be TRBD1 (6 bases). Trimming stripped 1 base from V and 11 bases from J, with 8 bases between. Germline CDR1 is LGHDT and CDR2 is YNNKEL (reference sequence). The CDR3 loop spans 11 amino acids. Here the CDR3 reads CASSQGGQAFF. In DNA, the CDR3 is TGTGCCAGCAGCCAAGGAGGACAGGCTTTCTTT.

Many counts were recorded for this clonotype. V and J are TRBV12-3 or TRBV12-4 and TRBJ1-1; D gene ambiguous. V was pared by 1 base and J by 1 base, with 4 bases between. The CDR3 extends over 13 amino acids. DNA for the CDR3: TGTGCCAGCAGTTTAGGACCGAACACTGAAGCTTTCTTT. Translated, it gives CASSLGPNTEAFF.

The gene calls are TRBV5-1 and TRBJ2-7; 12 bases are shared with TRBD1. CDR1 and CDR2 (germline): SGHRS, YFSETQ. V trimming: 4 bases; J trimming: 5 bases; junction bases outside the gene matches: 7. The CDR3 covers 15 residues. CDR3 in DNA: TGCGCCAGCAGCACCGGGACAGGGGGCTTGGACGAGCAGTACTTC. Protein: CASSTGTGGLDEQYF.

This clonotype showed up just a few times. The rearrangement joins TRBV6-5 to TRBJ2-5, with unresolved D. The CDR3 is 13 residues long. CDR1 MNHEY and CDR2 SVGAGI come from the germline V gene. Trimming cost V 7 bases and J 4 bases, with 13 bases left between them. CDR3 protein: CASTLPGGETQYF. DNA of the CDR3: TGTGCCAGCACCCTCCCCGGCGGAGAGACCCAGTACTTC.

This CDR3 reads CASSDDRGNTEAFF. The CDR3 DNA is TGCGCCAGCAGTGACGATAGGGGGAACACTGAAGCTTTCTTT. This sequence joins TRBV10-1 and TRBJ1-1; D may be TRBD1 (5 bases). This CDR3 has 14 residues. The germline CDR1 and CDR2 sequences are WNHNN and SYGVQD (reference sequence). V shed 3 bases and J shed 1 base, with 9 bases lying between them.

The chain recombines TRBV19 with TRBJ1-1; D possibly corresponds to TRBD1 (5 bases). Germline loops: CDR1 LNHDA, CDR2 SQIVND (reference sequence). V was pared by 10 bases and J by 0 bases, with 18 bases between. The CDR3 is 15 residues long. CDR3 residues: CATTRQQGMNTEAFF. CDR3 DNA: TGTGCCACCACCCGTCAGCAGGGCATGAACACTGAAGCTTTCTTT.

This clonotype has a handful of counts. An end of the junction does not agree with germline; a read error may underlie this. The chain combines TRBV4-1 with TRBJ1-3; D might be TRBD1 (5 bases). Germline CDR1 is MGHRA and CDR2 is YSYEKL. This CDR3 is built from 13 residues. This CDR3 reads CASSQGPGSTIYF. CDR3 in DNA: TGCGCCAGCAGCCAGGGACCGGGAAGCACCATATATTTT.